A single TCR beta chain is shown here with its context. These data belong to a study of blood T cell repertoires in COVID-19. Study summary: Samples of COVID-19 (acute and convalescent) were obtained from the United States, Italy and Spain.

J was trimmed by 0 bases and V by 6 bases; bases with no gene match: 4. The CDR3 loop spans 15 amino acids. CDR1 and CDR2 from the germline V gene are ENHRY and SYGVKD. Clones were sequenced by immunoSEQ multiplex PCR, and TCRdb holds only the in-frame ones, with some missing. Of roughly 200,000 clones in the sample, roughly 90% were seen once. The receptor was derived from a man in his fifties with acute or convalescent COVID-19. The sequencing sample was made of peripheral blood. The rearrangement uses TRBV10-3 and TRBJ2-2; TRBD2 matches at 7 bases. The DNA of the CDR3 is TGTGCCATCAGCCATGGACTAGCGAACACCGGGGAGCTGTTTTTT. Translation gives CAISHGLANTGELFF.